Shown below are 14 T cell receptor beta chains from a single sample sequenced in a study of T cells in Graves' hyperthyroidism and ophthalmopathy. RNA transcripts gave rise to amplified TCR beta CDR3 regions. HTBI primers were employed in a first-round RT-PCR of the TCR CDR3. TCRdb processed the multiplex PCR reads anew with MiXCR; each CDR3 protein has one entry. In the table there are hundreds of thousands of distinct CDR3 sequences, less than 45% of which are singletons. The specimen sequenced was peripheral blood or thyroid tissue (not recorded which). The source of these receptors is an adult man with Graves' disease, either hyperthyroidism or ophthalmopathy (not recorded which).

This clonotype was seen only a few times. The chain combines TRBV7-8 with TRBJ2-7, with 7 bases matching TRBD2. V dropped 5 bases and J dropped 3; count of bases not matched to a gene: 10. Germline V gene sequence: CDR1 SGHVS, CDR2 FQNEAQ. The CDR3 totals 15 residues. The CDR3: CASSPSTGRNYEQYF. The CDR3 DNA sequence: TGTGCCAGCAGCCCCTCAACCGGGAGGAACTACGAGCAGTACTTC.

This clonotype has only a few counts. The chain links TRBV14 to TRBJ2-5; D remains ambiguous. CDR3 length: 13 residues. The germline V and J ends were trimmed by 1 base and 1 base, with 4 bases remaining between them. Looked up from germline, CDR1 is SGHDN and CDR2 is FVKESK. The CDR3 loop reads CASSQGPQETQYF. The CDR3 region has the DNA TGTGCCAGCAGCCAAGGTCCCCAAGAGACCCAGTACTTC. The whole variable domain, remainder taken from reference TRBV14 and TRBJ2-5, is EAGVTQFPSHSVIEKGQTVTLRCDPISGHDNLYWYRRVMGKEIKFLLHFVKESKQDESGMPNNRFLAERTGGTYSTLKVQPAELEDSGVYFCASSQGPQETQYFGPGTRLLVL.

This chain links TRBV2 with TRBJ2-5, with a possible D match to TRBD1 (6 bases). The CDR3 is made up of 15 amino acids. From germline, CDR1 is SNHLY and CDR2 FYNNEI. Between the trimmed V and J ends, which lost 3 bases and 2 bases, there was a span of 13 bases. The DNA for the CDR3 is TGTGCCAGCAGTGAGTTTGGGGGCGATCAAGAGACCCAGTACTTC. Its translation is CASSEFGGDQETQYF.

V is TRBV20-1 and J is TRBJ1-1; D is possibly TRBD1 (5 bases). The V end was cut by 1 base, the J end by 3 bases, with 9 bases between. The CDR3 covers 13 residues. CDR1 and CDR2 (germline): DFQATT, SNEGSKA (reference sequence). The CDR3 here is CSARVPGHTEAFF. The CDR3 DNA is TGCAGTGCTAGAGTTCCAGGGCACACTGAAGCTTTCTTT.

The chain has TRBV29-1 and TRBJ2-2, with 12 bases fitting TRBD2. Germline V lookup: CDR1 SQVTM, CDR2 ANQGSEA. The ends lost 6 bases at V and 6 bases at J; junction bases unmatched: 2. The CDR3 is 13 amino acids. The chain's CDR3 is CSVRTSGAGELFF. CDR3 DNA sequence: TGCAGCGTACGGACTAGCGGGGCCGGGGAGCTGTTTTTT.

The chain couples TRBV2 to TRBJ1-5; D ambiguous. CDR1 and CDR2 (germline): SNHLY, FYNNEI. V lost 6 bases to trimming and J lost 4 bases, with 16 bases between them. The CDR3 runs to 15 residues. This CDR3 reads CASSQDQTLNQPQHF. In DNA, the CDR3 is TGTGCCAGCAGCCAAGATCAGACACTGAATCAGCCCCAGCATTTT. Full variable domain (rest looked up from reference TRBV2 and TRBJ1-5): EPEVTQTPSHQVTQMGQEVILRCVPISNHLYFYWYRQILGQKVEFLVSFYNNEISEKSEIFDDQFSVERPDGSNFTLKIRSTKLEDSAMYFCASSQDQTLNQPQHFGDGTRLSIL.

The chain employs TRBV20-1 and TRBJ1-1; 8 bases agree with TRBD1. The CDR3 runs to 14 residues. Germline CDR1 is DFQATT and CDR2 is SNEGSKA (reference sequence). J was trimmed by 1 base and V by 5 bases; bases with no gene match: 6. The CDR3 spells CSASEGQANTEAFF. CDR3 DNA: TGCAGTGCTTCTGAGGGACAGGCGAACACTGAAGCTTTCTTT.

J is TRBJ1-6 and V is TRBV29-1, with D possibly matching TRBD1 (5 bases). CDR1 and CDR2 (germline): SQVTM, ANQGSEA. The CDR3 contains 12 residues. With 7 bases removed from V and 14 bases from J, the gap between germline ends came to 18 bases. In DNA form, the CDR3 reads TGCAGCGCGGACATCCCAGGAGAGACCCTCCACTTT. The encoded protein is CSADIPGETLHF.

This clonotype was seen many times. The chain combines TRBV25-1 with TRBJ2-2; maybe TRBD2 (5 bases). This CDR3 region has 18 residues. Germline assignment: CDR1 MGHDK and CDR2 SYGVNS. V was trimmed by 8 bases and J by 3 bases, leaving 25 bases between them. Here the CDR3 reads CASLAVPGTPGDTGELFF. The CDR3 DNA reads as TGTGCCAGCTTGGCCGTCCCAGGAACCCCCGGGGACACCGGGGAGCTGTTTTTT.

The J gene is TRBJ1-1, the V gene TRBV5-1, with D possibly being TRBD1 (5 bases). The CDR3 runs 13 residues. In germline, CDR1 is SGHRS, CDR2 YFSETQ. V was trimmed by 5 bases and J by 6 bases, leaving 14 bases between them. The CDR3 DNA reads as TGCGCCAGCAGTAGGGACCTCGGGGCTGAAGCTTTCTTT. Its protein product is CASSRDLGAEAFF. Drawing the rest from reference TRBV5-1 and TRBJ1-1, the complete variable domain is KAGVTQTPRYLIKTRGQQVTLSCSPISGHRSVSWYQQTPGQGLQFLFEYFSETQRNKGNFPGRFSGRQFSNSRSEMNVSTLELGDSALYLCASSRDLGAEAFFGQGTRLTVV.

This clonotype appeared a few times. This chain joins TRBV2 and TRBJ1-5; a possible D gene is TRBD1 (6 bases). V was cut by 4 bases and J by 14 bases, with 21 bases left in between. Per germline, CDR1 SNHLY and CDR2 FYNNEI. CDR3 length equals 14 residues. The CDR3 loop is CASSVASGGAYEHF. In DNA form, the CDR3 reads TGTGCCAGCAGTGTGGCTAGCGGGGGGGCCTACGAGCATTTT.

This clonotype was seen only a few times. J is TRBJ1-3 and V is TRBV9, with D possibly being TRBD1 (5 bases). This CDR3 is built from 17 residues. Germline-derived CDR1 and CDR2 are SGDLS and YYNGEE. V lost 0 bases, J lost 1 base, and 14 bases lay in between. The DNA for the CDR3 is TGTGCCAGCAGCGTAGCTTTGGGGGGAAGGTCTGGAAACACCATATATTTT. As protein: CASSVALGGRSGNTIYF.

This clonotype was recorded at least ten times. V and J are TRBV29-1 and TRBJ2-2; TRBD2 might be the D (6 bases). Germline loops: CDR1 SQVTM, CDR2 ANQGSEA. The CDR3 covers 14 residues. Deletions cut 3 bases from V and 5 bases from J, with 13 bases between. The CDR3 nucleotides are TGCAGCGTTGACGGCGGGGTCCGAACCGGGGAGCTGTTTTTT. It encodes CSVDGGVRTGELFF.

The V call is TRBV7-9, the J call TRBJ2-7; the D gene is possibly TRBD2 (5 bases). The length of the CDR3 is 13 residues. V was clipped by 8 bases and J by 0 bases, with 11 bases between them. Looked up from germline, CDR1 is SEHNR and CDR2 is FQNEAQ (reference sequence). The CDR3 here is CASLAVSSYEQYF. CDR3 nucleotides: TGTGCCAGCCTAGCTGTGTCCTCCTACGAGCAGTACTTC.